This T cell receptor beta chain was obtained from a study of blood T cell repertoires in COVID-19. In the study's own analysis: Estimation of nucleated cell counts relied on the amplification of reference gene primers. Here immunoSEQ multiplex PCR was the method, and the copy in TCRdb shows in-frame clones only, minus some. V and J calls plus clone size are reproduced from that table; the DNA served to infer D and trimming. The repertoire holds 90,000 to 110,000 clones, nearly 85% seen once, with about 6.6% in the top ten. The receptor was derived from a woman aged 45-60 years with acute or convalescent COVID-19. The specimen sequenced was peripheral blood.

The CDR3, as DNA: TGTGCCAGCAGCCTAACAGGGGACGGCTACACCTTC. It is translated as CASSLTGDGYTF. The chain combines TRBV9 with TRBJ1-2, with 7 bases matching TRBD1. Germline V gene sequence: CDR1 SGDLS, CDR2 YYNGEE. The CDR3 length is 12 residues. V gave up 4 bases and J gave up 8 bases; unmatched junction bases: 5.